The 18 T cell receptor beta chains given below trace back to one sample, sequenced in a study of cytomegalovirus exposure and HLA in healthy donors. PCR was performed using 60 Vbeta and 13 Jbeta primers. Libraries were prepared by immunoSEQ multiplex PCR; TCRdb keeps only in-frame clonotypes and omits some of them. The data show around 150,000 clones, with 64% seen just once and about 2.6% held by the top ten. The sequenced sample was PBMCs. The receptors were sampled from a woman aged 40 to 49 in good health and CMV-seronegative.

J is TRBJ2-7 and V is TRBV7-6, with D tentatively TRBD2 (5 bases). V was shortened by 1 base and J by 3 bases, with 7 bases between the two germline ends. The CDR3 sequence is 13 residues long. Germline V gene sequence: CDR1 SGHVS, CDR2 FNYEAQ. The CDR3 reads CASSLEEDYEQYF. The CDR3 nucleotides read TGTGCCAGCAGCTTAGAGGAGGACTACGAGCAGTACTTC.

This sequence joins TRBV30 and TRBJ2-5, with 9 nucleotides matching TRBD2. The closer fit of TRBJ2-7 to the DNA end suggests the J call may be wrong. This CDR3 spans 13 amino acids. Germline V gene sequence: CDR1 GTSNPN, CDR2 SVGIG (reference sequence). The CDR3 sequence: CAWSRGGAHEQYF. CDR3 DNA sequence: TGTGCCTGGAGTCGCGGGGGGGCCCACGAGCAGTACTTC.

The V gene is TRBV27, the J gene TRBJ1-6, with 7 bases aligning to TRBD1. V dropped 5 bases and J dropped 1; count of bases not matched to a gene: 5. The CDR3 totals 16 residues. Germline lookup yields CDR1 MNHEY and CDR2 SMNVEV (reference sequence). The CDR3 here is CASSQRTGSYNSPLHF. The CDR3 bases are TGTGCCAGCAGTCAAAGGACAGGTTCCTATAATTCACCCCTCCACTTT.

The rearrangement joins TRBV7-9 to TRBJ1-2; no clear D gene. CDR1 and CDR2 (germline): SEHNR, FQNEAQ (reference sequence). The CDR3 has 12 amino acids. With 1 base removed from V and 10 bases from J, the gap between germline ends came to 10 bases. The CDR3 loop reads CASSLGGADYTF. In nucleotides, the CDR3 is TGTGCCAGCAGCTTAGGGGGAGCTGACTACACCTTC.

The gene calls are TRBV5-4 and TRBJ1-6; possibly TRBD1 for D (6 bases). Deletions cut 4 bases from V and 9 bases from J, with 11 bases between. CDR1 is SGHNT and CDR2 is YYREEE in the germline V gene (reference sequence). This CDR3 is built from 13 residues. In DNA form, the CDR3 reads TGTGCCAGCAGCCAGGGGAGTAGTTCACCCCTCCACTTT. Translating gives CASSQGSSSPLHF.

This chain uses TRBV7-9 with TRBJ2-2; 8 bases are shared with TRBD2. V shed 6 bases, J shed 3 bases, and the junction held 6 bases outside the gene matches. Germline CDR1 reads SEHNR; CDR2 reads FQNEAQ (reference sequence). CDR3 length: 15 residues. The CDR3 bases are TGTGCCAGCAGTGGACTAGCTCGGGACACCGGGGAGCTGTTTTTT. This sequence encodes CASSGLARDTGELFF.

The chain joins TRBV7-7 to TRBJ2-5; D may be TRBD2 (6 bases). V shed 3 bases and J shed 2 bases, with 16 bases lying between them. Germline V gene lookup returns CDR1 SSHAT and CDR2 FNYEAQ (reference sequence). The CDR3 totals 16 residues. The CDR3 loop reads CASSLVGLAKQETQYF. The DNA of the CDR3 is TGTGCCAGCAGCTTGGTCGGGCTAGCGAAACAAGAGACCCAGTACTTC. Using reference TRBV7-7 and TRBJ2-5 for the parts outside the CDR3, the full variable domain is GAGVSQSPRYKVTKRGQDVTLRCDPISSHATLYWYQQALGQGPEFLTYFNYEAQPDKSGLPSDRFSAERPEGSISTLTIQRTEQRDSAMYRCASSLVGLAKQETQYFGPGTRLLVL.

The gene calls are TRBV7-3 and TRBJ1-3; 11 bases line up with TRBD1. Germline V CDR1 and CDR2: SGHTA, FQGTGA. V was pared by 2 bases and J by 4 bases, with 4 bases of the junction left unmatched. The CDR3 spans 16 residues. DNA for the CDR3: TGTGCCAGCAGCTTATTAGGACAGGGGGCAGGAAACACCATATATTTT. Amino acid sequence: CASSLLGQGAGNTIYF. The full variable domain, in which reference TRBV7-3 and TRBJ1-3 provide the parts outside the CDR3, is GAGVSQTPSNKVTEKGKYVELRCDPISGHTALYWYRQSLGQGPEFLIYFQGTGAADDSGLPNDRFFAVRPEGSVSTLKIQRTERGDSAVYLCASSLLGQGAGNTIYFGEGSWLTVV.

This chain joins TRBV5-4 and TRBJ2-2, with a weak D call TRBD1 (5 bases). The germline CDR1 and CDR2 sequences are SGHNT and YYREEE (reference sequence). The CDR3 spans 14 residues. V dropped 2 bases and J dropped 4 bases, with 9 bases sitting between them. The chain's CDR3 is CASSLTGGTGELFF. The CDR3 nucleotides are TGTGCCAGCAGCTTAACAGGTGGCACCGGGGAGCTGTTTTTT.

V is TRBV30 and J is TRBJ1-5; D gene unclear. From germline, CDR1 is GTSNPN and CDR2 SVGIG (reference sequence). The CDR3 sequence is 13 residues long. V shed 5 bases and J shed 6 bases, with 14 bases lying between them. For the CDR3, the DNA is TGTGCCTGGGCGACGGCGGTCGGTCAGCCCCAGCATTTT. Encoded protein: CAWATAVGQPQHF. The complete variable domain, with remaining parts taken from reference TRBV30 and TRBJ1-5, reads SQTIHQWPATLVQPVGSPLSLECTVEGTSNPNLYWYRQAAGRGLQLLFYSVGIGQISSEVPQNLSASRPQDRQFILSSKKLLLSDSGFYLCAWATAVGQPQHFGDGTRLSIL.

This clone was seen only once. This rearrangement joins TRBV5-4 to TRBJ1-2; D is possibly TRBD1 (6 bases). This CDR3 comprises 13 residues. Deletions cut 5 bases from V and 4 bases from J, with 12 bases between. Germline values: CDR1 SGHNT, CDR2 YYREEE (reference sequence). The CDR3 is CASSSRGLYGYTF. CDR3 nucleotides: TGTGCCAGCAGTAGCAGGGGCCTCTATGGCTACACCTTC.

The chain employs TRBV5-1 and TRBJ1-5; TRBD1 might be the D (6 bases). CDR1 is SGHRS and CDR2 is YFSETQ in the germline V gene. The CDR3 covers 13 residues. V lost 2 bases and J 7 bases, leaving 10 bases between the germline ends. The CDR3: CASSFDRTQPQHF. CDR3 in DNA: TGCGCCAGCAGCTTCGACAGGACCCAGCCCCAGCATTTT.

This clone has more than one count but fewer than ten. The chain is built from TRBV4-3 and TRBJ2-7, with a weak D call TRBD1 (6 bases). The length of the CDR3 is 13 residues. V was clipped by 5 bases and J by 3 bases, with 11 bases between them. The germline CDR1 and CDR2 sequences are LGHNA and YSLEER. CDR3: CASSSIRGYEQYF. The CDR3 region has the DNA TGCGCCAGCAGCTCCATCAGGGGCTACGAGCAGTACTTC.

This clone was counted a few times. The V call is TRBV5-8, the J call TRBJ2-7, with D possibly being TRBD2 (6 bases). Germline CDR1 and CDR2: SGHTS and YDEGEE. V was trimmed by 4 bases and J by 6 bases, leaving 20 bases between them. This CDR3 has 15 residues. The CDR3, as DNA: TGTGCCAGCAGCGCCCGGGACTTCGGAGGCAGCGAGCAGTACTTC. It is translated as CASSARDFGGSEQYF. Complete variable domain (other parts from reference TRBV5-8 and TRBJ2-7): EAGVTQSPTHLIKTRGQQATLRCSPISGHTSVYWYQQALGLGLQFLLWYDEGEERNRGNFPPRFSGRQFPNYSSELNVNALELEDSALYLCASSARDFGGSEQYFGPGTRLTVT.

The V gene is TRBV28, the J gene TRBJ1-1; D is ambiguous. The CDR3 extends over 11 amino acids. The V gene's germline CDR1 is MDHEN and CDR2 SYDVKM. V lost 8 bases to trimming and J lost 1 base, with 5 bases between them. The CDR3 DNA is TGTGCCAGCTACAGGAACACTGAAGCTTTCTTT. Its translation is CASYRNTEAFF.

The gene calls are TRBV5-4 and TRBJ2-3; 13 nucleotides align to TRBD2. The CDR3 spans 17 residues. The germline gives CDR1 SGHNT, CDR2 YYREEE (reference sequence). With V trimmed by 0 bases and J by 4 bases, 5 bases remained unmatched. CDR3 nucleotides: TGTGCCAGCAGCTTGGCCCAACTAGCGGGGGGGGCAGATACGCAGTATTTT. Amino acid sequence: CASSLAQLAGGADTQYF.

The V call is TRBV5-6, the J call TRBJ1-6; D is undetermined. The germline CDR1 and CDR2 sequences are SGHDT and YYEEEE. The CDR3 spans 12 residues. V was cut by 4 bases and J by 9 bases, with 8 bases left in between. CDR3 region: CASSLSSSPLHF. The CDR3 DNA is TGTGCCAGCAGCCTTTCGAGTTCACCCCTCCACTTT.

Many counts were recorded for this clone. This chain uses TRBV25-1 with TRBJ1-1; no firm D call. The germline V gene encodes CDR1 MGHDK and CDR2 SYGVNS. The CDR3 consists of 13 residues. Trimming shortened V by 4 bases and J by 1 base, and 7 bases separated the two germline ends. The CDR3 DNA sequence: TGTGCCAGCAGTGTGCGAGGGAACACTGAAGCTTTCTTT. Its translation is CASSVRGNTEAFF.